Sequencing of this TCR beta chain was carried out in a study of blood T cell repertoires in COVID-19. Looking at the study overall: PBMCs, B-cell-depleted T cells, or T cells provided the cDNA or gDNA that made up the material.

Here immunoSEQ multiplex PCR was the method, and the copy in TCRdb shows in-frame clones only, minus some. The sample consists of about 220,000 clones, more than 75% of them appearing once. V was clipped by 4 bases and J by 5 bases, with 12 bases between them. The CDR3 is made up of 13 amino acids. Germline V gene data show CDR1 as MNHEY and CDR2 as SVGEGT. The source material was peripheral blood. The genes are TRBV6-2 or TRBV6-3 and TRBJ2-7, with a tentative D call TRBD1 (5 bases). The sequence was obtained from a human donor in a cohort sampled during active COVID-19. CDR3 sequence (DNA): TGTGCCAGCAGTTCCTGGGGCGGCGACGAGCAGTACTTC. Translation: CASSSWGGDEQYF.